The 22 T cell receptor beta chains listed next were all sequenced from one sample in a study of T-cell memory formation after mild COVID-19. TCRdb reprocessed the 5' RACE reads via MiXCR and lists one record per CDR3 protein. Of approximately 450,000 distinct CDR3 sequences in the sample, over 15% are singletons; the top ten hold roughly 12%. Specimen: PBMCs or a T cell subset sorted from them (not recorded which). These receptor sequences come from an adult woman who had mild COVID-19 (a few samples of this study predate the infection). Cell type and time point are not known.

This clonotype has a handful of counts. V is TRBV7-6 and J is TRBJ2-1; the D is unclear. The CDR3 consists of 16 residues. Trimming pared 1 base from V and 4 bases from J, leaving 14 bases between. Germline values: CDR1 SGHVS, CDR2 FNYEAQ. DNA for the CDR3: TGTGCCAGCAGCTTAGTTCATGGTTCAGAATACAATGAGCAGTTCTTC. Protein product: CASSLVHGSEYNEQFF. The variable domain in full, completed from reference TRBV7-6 and TRBJ2-1, reads GAGVSQSPRYKVTKRGQDVALRCDPISGHVSLYWYRQALGQGPEFLTYFNYEAQQDKSGLPNDRFSAERPEGSISTLTIQRTEQRDSAMYRCASSLVHGSEYNEQFFGPGTRLTVL.

V usage is TRBV12-3 or TRBV12-4 and J usage is TRBJ1-2, with TRBD1 identical over 9 bases. The trim removed 5 bases at V and 8 bases at J, leaving 3 bases unmatched. The CDR3 sequence is 12 residues long. The CDR3 loop reads CASSGQGWGYTF. CDR3 in DNA: TGTGCCAGCAGTGGACAGGGGTGGGGCTACACCTTC.

The rearrangement joins TRBV6-2 or TRBV6-3 to TRBJ2-3, with TRBD2 matching over 15 bases. CDR3 length equals 17 residues. Germline values: CDR1 MNHEY, CDR2 SVGEGT. The J segment lost 3 bases and the V segment lost 5 bases, leaving 6 bases of the junction unmatched. The CDR3 region has the DNA TGTGCCAGCAGTCGCGGACTAGCGGGAGGGGTAACAGATACGCAGTATTTT. It yields the protein CASSRGLAGGVTDTQYF.

The table lists this clonotype with a few counts. CDR3: CATSRGPNSAETQYF. DNA of the CDR3: TGTGCCACCAGCAGAGGCCCCAATAGCGCGGAGACCCAGTACTTC. V and J are TRBV15 and TRBJ2-5; a possible D gene is TRBD2 (5 bases). Germline lookup yields CDR1 LNHNV and CDR2 YYDKDF (reference sequence). CDR3 length: 15 residues. Trimming took 1 base from V and 5 from J, leaving 14 bases between them. Drawing the rest from reference TRBV15 and TRBJ2-5, the complete variable domain is DAMVIQNPRYQVTQFGKPVTLSCSQTLNHNVMYWYQQKSSQAPKLLFHYYDKDFNNEADTPDNFQSRRPNTSFCFLDIRSPGLGDTAMYLCATSRGPNSAETQYFGPGTRLLVL.

This clonotype was counted a few times. The chain recombines TRBV12-3 or TRBV12-4 with TRBJ1-1; the D is unclear. The V and J ends lost 5 bases and 5 bases respectively, with 21 bases between them. CDR3 length: 16 amino acids. Here the CDR3 DNA reads TGTGCCAGCAGTCAGATAGGGTTTCTGCCGTTGACTGAAGCTTTCTTT. It is translated as CASSQIGFLPLTEAFF.

The J gene is TRBJ2-7, the V gene TRBV30; D remains ambiguous. The germline V and J ends were trimmed by 4 bases and 2 bases, with 12 bases remaining between them. Looked up from germline, CDR1 is GTSNPN and CDR2 is SVGIG (reference sequence). The CDR3 has 13 amino acids. The DNA for the CDR3 is TGTGCCTGGAAGTCTGTTTCCCCCTACGAGCAGTACTTC. This sequence encodes CAWKSVSPYEQYF. Full variable domain (rest looked up from reference TRBV30 and TRBJ2-7): SQTIHQWPATLVQPVGSPLSLECTVEGTSNPNLYWYRQAAGRGLQLLFYSVGIGQISSEVPQNLSASRPQDRQFILSSKKLLLSDSGFYLCAWKSVSPYEQYFGPGTRLTVT.

This clonotype was seen at least ten times. J is TRBJ2-7 and V is TRBV24-1; D gene ambiguous. Germline V gene sequence: CDR1 KGHDR, CDR2 SFDVKD. The CDR3 length is 12 residues. The V end was cut by 4 bases, the J end by 1 base, with 4 bases between. The chain's CDR3 is CATSEGSYEQYF. As DNA, the CDR3 is TGTGCCACCAGTGAGGGATCCTACGAGCAGTACTTC.

The V gene is TRBV9, the J gene TRBJ2-1; 8 bases match TRBD2. Germline values: CDR1 SGDLS, CDR2 YYNGEE. CDR3 size: 17 residues. V lost 2 bases to trimming and J lost 6 bases; unmatched junction nucleotides: 13. The CDR3, as DNA: TGTGCCAGCAGCGTCGCGTCCTGGGCGGGAGGAGGCAATGAGCAGTTCTTC. Translating gives CASSVASWAGGGNEQFF.

The V gene is TRBV5-5, the J gene TRBJ1-2; the match to TRBD1 covers 7 bases. Germline-derived CDR1 and CDR2 are SGHKS and YYEKEE (reference sequence). J lost 3 bases, V lost 1 base, and 12 bases had no gene match. This CDR3 comprises 17 residues. The DNA for the CDR3 is TGTGCCAGCAGCTTGCGGAACTCCGGGACAGTTTACTATGGCTACACCTTC. It codes for CASSLRNSGTVYYGYTF.

This chain joins TRBV24-1 and TRBJ1-1, with D possibly being TRBD1 (6 bases). There are 13 residues in the CDR3. Between the trimmed V and J ends, which lost 0 bases and 5 bases, there was a span of 6 bases. Looked up from germline, CDR1 is KGHDR and CDR2 is SFDVKD. DNA for the CDR3: TGTGCCACCAGTGATTTGACAGGGACTGAAGCTTTCTTT. This gives the protein CATSDLTGTEAFF.

The V and J genes are TRBV24-1 and TRBJ2-2; 11 bases fit TRBD2. Germline values: CDR1 KGHDR, CDR2 SFDVKD. CDR3 length: 16 residues. V was pared by 10 bases and J by 4 bases, with 10 bases of the junction left unmatched. CDR3 protein: CATKATSGRLTGELFF. The DNA of the CDR3 is TGTGCCACTAAAGCTACTAGCGGGAGACTCACCGGGGAGCTGTTTTTT.

The V and J genes are TRBV7-3 and TRBJ1-2, with 8 bases that match TRBD1. This CDR3 is 13 amino acids long. Per the germline V gene, CDR1 is SGHTA and CDR2 is FQGTGA. V lost 5 bases and J lost 8; bases outside the gene matches: 7. Here the CDR3 reads CASSPQGAVGYTF. DNA for the CDR3: TGTGCCAGCAGCCCGCAGGGGGCGGTAGGCTACACCTTC.

The chain joins TRBV3-1 to TRBJ2-7, with 8 bases matching TRBD2. Germline V lookup: CDR1 LGHDT, CDR2 YNNKEL (reference sequence). The CDR3 covers 14 residues. With V trimmed by 4 bases and J by 9 bases, 11 bases remained unmatched. Here the CDR3 reads CASSPHSGALGQYF. The CDR3 DNA reads TGTGCCAGCAGCCCGCATAGCGGGGCGCTTGGGCAGTACTTC.

The chain employs TRBV20-1 and TRBJ1-2; D uncertain. The V gene lost 3 bases and the J gene lost 4 bases, with 21 bases spanning the gap. This CDR3 spans 16 amino acids. From germline, CDR1 is DFQATT and CDR2 SNEGSKA (reference sequence). The CDR3 bases are TGCAGTGCTAGGGGGAAGGCACATCCCACGTCCTATGGCTACACCTTC. Protein product: CSARGKAHPTSYGYTF.

This chain connects TRBV6-1 to TRBJ2-2; TRBD1 aligns across 7 bases. The CDR3 spans 14 residues. J gave up 5 bases and V 6 bases, and 6 bases lay outside the gene matches. The germline gives CDR1 MNHNS, CDR2 SASEGT. The CDR3 nucleotides are TGTGCCAGCAGCGACAGGGTCGGGACCGGGGAGCTGTTTTTT. The encoded protein is CASSDRVGTGELFF.

This clonotype has more than one count but fewer than ten. The J gene is TRBJ2-2, the V gene TRBV12-3 or TRBV12-4; tentatively, D is TRBD1 (6 bases). The ends were cut back, 3 bases at V and 9 bases at J, with 11 bases in the middle. The CDR3 runs 13 residues. For the CDR3, the DNA is TGTGCCAGCAGTTTCAGGCAGGGGTGGGAGCTGTTTTTT. It encodes CASSFRQGWELFF.

This clonotype was picked up many times. The CDR3 DNA follows: TGTGCCAGCAGTCTCCAGGCCGAAATAGCGGGGCGGGTCGATGAGCAGTTCTTC. As protein: CASSLQAEIAGRVDEQFF. The rearrangement links TRBV12-3 or TRBV12-4 to TRBJ2-1; 8 bases are a match to TRBD2. The V gene end was trimmed by 5 bases and the J gene end by 8 bases; junction bases not matched to a gene: 20. This CDR3 spans 18 amino acids.

The V call is TRBV18, the J call TRBJ1-4; 8 nucleotides match TRBD1. Germline CDR1 reads KGHSH; CDR2 reads LQKENI. There are 17 residues in the CDR3. The J segment lost 6 bases and the V segment lost 0 bases, leaving 9 bases of the junction unmatched. The CDR3 sequence is CASSPPMTGDVHEKLFF. The CDR3 DNA reads as TGTGCCAGCTCACCACCGATGACAGGGGACGTGCATGAAAAACTGTTTTTT. The full variable domain, completed using reference TRBV18 and TRBJ1-4, is NAGVMQNPRHLVRRRGQEARLRCSPMKGHSHVYWYRQLPEEGLKFMVYLQKENIIDESGMPKERFSAEFPKEGPSILRIQQVVRGDSAAYFCASSPPMTGDVHEKLFFGSGTQLSVL.

In its sample, this clonotype was seen a few times. The rearrangement uses TRBV25-1 and TRBJ1-2, with a possible D match to TRBD1 (5 bases). Germline V gives CDR1 MGHDK, CDR2 SYGVNS. The CDR3 totals 14 residues. Trimming took 3 bases from V and 6 from J, leaving 14 bases between them. The CDR3 loop reads CASSEGQGVDGYTF. The CDR3 nucleotides are TGTGCCAGCAGTGAGGGGCAGGGAGTGGATGGCTACACCTTC.

This clonotype was counted a few times. This chain joins TRBV18 and TRBJ2-7; D uncertain. This CDR3 has 13 amino acids. V lost 5 bases and J lost 4, with 12 bases in between. Germline V gene data show CDR1 as KGHSH and CDR2 as LQKENI. CDR3 loop: CASSNLSIYEQYF. The CDR3 region has the DNA TGTGCCAGCTCAAATCTCTCCATATACGAGCAGTACTTC.

The gene calls are TRBV6-6 and TRBJ2-2; no clear D. Trimming cost V 6 bases and J 7 bases, with 15 bases left between them. This CDR3 is 14 amino acids long. Germline V gene data show CDR1 as MNHNY and CDR2 as SVGAGI (reference sequence). The CDR3 DNA reads TGTGCCAGCAGATCAGCCTCGCAGGTCGGGGAGCTGTTTTTT. This sequence encodes CASRSASQVGELFF.

A few counts support this clonotype. The CDR3 protein is CASSSYPRASGSTEQFF. CDR3 DNA sequence: TGTGCCAGCAGCTCCTATCCTAGGGCTAGCGGGAGTACTGAGCAGTTCTTC. The chain recombines TRBV7-6 with TRBJ2-1; 10 positions agree with TRBD2. V lost 4 bases, J lost 9 bases, and 15 bases stayed unmatched. CDR3 length equals 17 residues. CDR1 is SGHVS and CDR2 is FNYEAQ in the germline V gene.